This T cell receptor beta chain was documented in a study of shared clonotypes between healthy human individuals (dated by TCRdb to about 2020). In terms of the full investigation: A few men and a couple of women, aged 18 to 49 years, made up the cohort. Each donor's leukapheresis produced roughly between roughly 0.85 and 9.5 billion PBMCs. To estimate repertoire size and how much clonotypes are shared between individuals, the study performed deep sequencing of blood TCR repertoires from five healthy adults. For each donor, CD4 naive and CD4 memory were each given three plates, CD8 naive was given two plates, and CD8 memory was given one plate. Libraries were prepared and TCR repertoires were sequenced by different laboratories using diverse techniques, in order to increase sequencing depth and limit assay-specific biases. General findings and caveats noted by the study authors: Only blood was sampled, and tissue TCR repertoires likely differ from those in blood. The genetic and exposure-history diversity represented was limited by the small number of donors. Pairwise subsampling led to the expectation that sequencing depth would affect the degree of clonotype sharing among donors. Sharing across four donors was observed for 4.5% to 6.5% of naive CD4, less than 4% of naive CD8, over 2% of memory CD4, and roughly 0.4% of memory CD8 clonotypes. Even with the large sequencing depth, rarefaction of the sorted-subset datasets indicated that sequencing was incomplete. Compared with non-shared clonotypes, the clonotypes found in all four sorted-subset donors had higher generation probabilities. Estimated clonotype richness was generally larger for naive than for memory subsets.

Using the deep immunoSEQ assay, multiplex PCR amplified TCR CDR3 regions from genomic DNA. For each cell subset, the extracted genomic DNA was distributed evenly across all wells of several immunoSEQ 96-well plates, and each plate served as one replicate. For sorted subsets, 150 to 250 ng of genomic DNA, equivalent to around 29,000 T cell genomes, went into each replicate PCR. Purified libraries were measured with a Qubit 3.0 fluorometer, size-checked on a Bioanalyzer 2100, and measured again with the KAPA Library Quantification kit. Every immunoSEQ 96-well plate was sequenced on a dedicated single-read 150-cycle Illumina NextSeq 550 flow cell. The paper's processing steps were these. Because only junctional sequences without quality scores were contained in the immunoSEQ output, filtering matching that applied to full-length reads could not be performed. Sequences were annotated with PyIR, a Python wrapper for IgBLAST v1.9, and V/J genes and CDR3 were assigned using IMGT germline references. Any read was removed if the V/J assignment was weak (E-value above 1e-6), the CDR3 was missing, or the read contained stop codons, out-of-frame junctions, or ambiguous translated residues. A V3J clonotype was defined by an identical inferred V gene, J gene, and CDR3 amino acid sequence. Percentage overlap between repertoires was computed as shared unique clonotypes divided by the size of the smaller repertoire. Repertoire richness was assessed with RTK rarefaction, the Chao1 estimator, and Recon v2.1 estimates of unobserved clonotypes. OLGA was used to compute generation probabilities for all TCRbeta clonotypes that the gDNA method yielded from a few donors. Entries here come from immuneACCESS through TCRdb and include only in-frame sequences with V and J called. Some clones fail to appear in such tables; in the studies checked, an unresolved V gene covers under half of the shortfall, and the cause of the remainder is unknown. V and J calls and clone size follow that table, whereas D and trimming were derived from the DNA. The table for this sample lists roughly 2,000,000 clones; 80% to 95% of them were counted only once. The ten largest clones capture 1.5% to 2% of the sample.

For CDR1 and CDR2, the germline V gene lists MNHEY and SVGAGI. The cysteine opens and the phenylalanine closes a CDR3 of 14 amino acids. Only the CDR3 part of the read is kept: 42 bases, read in frame from the first base. Cut back by 10 bases and 3 bases, the V and J ends lie 16 bases apart. CD8 naive samples were obtained by positive selection for CCR7 among CD45RO-negative cells, yielding a CD45RA+CCR7+ population from which TemRA cells were excluded. The donors were healthy, HIV-negative adults with no recently reported acute infections or vaccinations. Every donor was a Caucasian adult living in Nashville, Tennessee, USA. After blood collection by leukapheresis, PBMCs were isolated using Ficoll-Histopaque density gradient centrifugation and then cryopreserved in the vapor phase of liquid nitrogen. Analytical flow cytometry was used to check the purity and quantity of each magnetically sorted T cell population. From each sorted fraction, genomic DNA was isolated and quantified by UV absorbance on a Nanodrop 2000c.

Details on this clone: Its cognate antigen has yet to be identified. No base qualities exist here, and no much larger clone lies one base off it.

Input material: naive CD8+ T cells from PBMCs. The meaning of the sample's cell subset or site label: CD45RA+CCR7+. This TCR derives from a man aged 18 to 35 in good health. Some clones in this sample may be carry-over from other donors' samples. This receptor chain uses TRBV6-5 and TRBJ1-5; there is no confident call for the D gene. The CDR3 protein sequence reads: CATSIAADNQPQHF. The nucleotide sequence is TGTGCCACCTCAATCGCGGCTGACAATCAGCCCCAGCATTTT.